This T cell receptor beta chain was sequenced during a study of technical replicates of blood from several donors. V lost 8 bases, J lost 0 bases, and 17 bases lay in between. The CDR3 runs to 16 residues. From germline, CDR1 is MRHNA and CDR2 SNTAGT. The repertoire was sequenced with immunoSEQ multiplex PCR; TCRdb's copy has only in-frame clones and lacks some. This sample yields fewer than 85,000 clones, of which around 94% are seen a single time; over 0.2% belongs to the top ten. The chain combines TRBV6-4 with TRBJ2-4; D not certain. The receptor was isolated from a human donor in good health. Material: T cells isolated from PBMCs. CDR3 amino acids: CASPSVRPLAKNIQYF. The CDR3 DNA follows: TGTGCCAGCCCCTCTGTGAGGCCGTTAGCCAAAAACATTCAGTACTTC.